The rows below give T cell receptor beta chains drawn from one sample of a study of blood T cell repertoires in COVID-19. Libraries were prepared by immunoSEQ multiplex PCR; TCRdb keeps only in-frame clonotypes and omits some of them. Of 200,000 to 250,000 clones listed, approximately 90% are singletons. The sequenced material came from peripheral blood. The receptors shown here come from a man aged 50 to 59 with COVID-19, enrolled during active disease. CDR3s include the opening cysteine and the closing phenylalanine or tryptophan. Each record gives: D gene, J gene, V gene, clone size, CDR3 DNA, CDR3 protein. A D gene is named only where the DNA matches it firmly. The size entry is marked missing in some rows and otherwise reads once, few, many or a size class.

TRBD1,TRBJ2-5,TRBV6-2/TRBV6-3,-,TGTGCCAGCAGTCCGCGGACAGGCCAAGAGACCCAGTACTTC,CASSPRTGQETQYF
-,TRBJ1-5,TRBV6-2/TRBV6-3,-,TGTGCCAGCAGTTACTCCGCAGGGATGGTTCAGCCCCAGCATTTT,CASSYSAGMVQPQHF
-,TRBJ2-7,TRBV3-1/TRBV3-2,-,TGTGCCAGCAGCCACGGAGGACGGGAAAACAGAGCGGAGTACTTC,CASSHGGRENRAEYF
TRBD2,TRBJ2-7,TRBV2,-,TGTGCCAGCAGCAAGGGCGGGAGGGCCGTTGACGAGCAGTACTTC,CASSKGGRAVDEQYF
-,TRBJ1-5,TRBV5-5,-,TGTGCCAGCAGCTTTTACTATAGCAATCAGCCCCAGCATTTT,CASSFYYSNQPQHF
-,TRBJ1-2,TRBV11-2,-,TGTGCCAGCAGCCCCACGGGACTGTTTAACTATGGCTACACCTTC,CASSPTGLFNYGYTF
TRBD2,TRBJ2-7,TRBV29-1,-,TGCAGCGCCTGGGGAGGGGACGAGCAGTACTTC,CSAWGGDEQYF
-,TRBJ2-1,TRBV6-1,once,TGTGCCAGCAGTGAATGGGGCAGTTACAATGAGCAGTTCTTC,CASSEWGSYNEQFF
-,TRBJ1-4,TRBV7-4,few,TGTGCCAGCAGCTTATCGGGAGGGTGCGGTGAAAAACTGTTTTTT,CASSLSGGCGEKLFF
-,TRBJ1-2,TRBV27,-,TGTGCCAGCAGTTTAATCCCAGATTCCTATGGCTACACCTTC,CASSLIPDSYGYTF
-,TRBJ1-6,TRBV2,-,TGTGCCAGCAGTGATTTGGGGGCTTCACCCCTCCACTTT,CASSDLGASPLHF
-,TRBJ1-6,TRBV6-6,few,TGTGCCAGCAGTTCGGGACTTTTGAATTCACCCCTCCACTTT,CASSSGLLNSPLHF